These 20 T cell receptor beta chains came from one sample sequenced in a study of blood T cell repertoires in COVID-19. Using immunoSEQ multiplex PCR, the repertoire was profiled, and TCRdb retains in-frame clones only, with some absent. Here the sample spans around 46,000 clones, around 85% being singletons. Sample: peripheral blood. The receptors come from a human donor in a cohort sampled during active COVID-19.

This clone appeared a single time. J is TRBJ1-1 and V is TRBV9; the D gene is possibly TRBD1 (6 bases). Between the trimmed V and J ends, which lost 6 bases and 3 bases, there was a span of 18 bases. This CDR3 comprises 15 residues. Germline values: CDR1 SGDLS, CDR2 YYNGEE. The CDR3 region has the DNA TGTGCCAGCACCCCCCGCGGGGGCCGAGACACTGAAGCTTTCTTT. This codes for CASTPRGGRDTEAFF. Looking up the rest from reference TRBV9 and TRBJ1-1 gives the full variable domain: DSGVTQTPKHLITATGQRVTLRCSPRSGDLSVYWYQQSLDQGLQFLIQYYNGEERAKGNILERFSAQQFPDLHSELNLSSLELGDSALYFCASTPRGGRDTEAFFGQGTRLTVV.

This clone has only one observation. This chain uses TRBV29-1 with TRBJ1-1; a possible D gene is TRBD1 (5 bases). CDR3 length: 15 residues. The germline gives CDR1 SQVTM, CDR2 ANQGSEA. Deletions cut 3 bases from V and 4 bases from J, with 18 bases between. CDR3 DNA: TGCAGCGTTGATGGCGGGACCCGGGTGGTCACTGAAGCTTTCTTT. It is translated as CSVDGGTRVVTEAFF.

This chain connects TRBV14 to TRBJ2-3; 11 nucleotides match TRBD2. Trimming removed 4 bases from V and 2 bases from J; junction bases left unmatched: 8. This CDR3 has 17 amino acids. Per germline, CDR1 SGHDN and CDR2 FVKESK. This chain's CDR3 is CASSRKRLAGLTDTQYF. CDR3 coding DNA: TGTGCCAGCAGCCGCAAAAGACTAGCGGGGCTCACAGATACGCAGTATTTT.

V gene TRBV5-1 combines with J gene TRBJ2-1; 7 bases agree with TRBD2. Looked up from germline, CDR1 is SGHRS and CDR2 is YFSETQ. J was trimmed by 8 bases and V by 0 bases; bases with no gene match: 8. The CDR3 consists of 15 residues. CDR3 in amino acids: CASSLDGRPHDEQFF. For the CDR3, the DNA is TGCGCCAGCAGCTTGGACGGGAGGCCCCATGATGAGCAGTTCTTC.

CDR3 DNA sequence: TGTGCCAGCAGCCGGCGGGACAGGGTACACATTCAGTACTTC. Translating gives CASSRRDRVHIQYF. The gene calls are TRBV6-5 and TRBJ2-4; 9 bases are shared with TRBD1. The germline V gene has CDR1 MNHEY and CDR2 SVGAGI. V lost 6 bases to trimming and J lost 8 bases; unmatched junction nucleotides: 8. The length of the CDR3 is 14 residues.

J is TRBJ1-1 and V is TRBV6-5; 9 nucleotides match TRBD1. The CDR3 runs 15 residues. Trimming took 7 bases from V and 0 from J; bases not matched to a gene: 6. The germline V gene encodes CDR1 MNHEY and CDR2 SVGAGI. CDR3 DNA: TGTGCCAGCACGGACAGGGGAGGGCTGAACACTGAAGCTTTCTTT. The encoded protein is CASTDRGGLNTEAFF.

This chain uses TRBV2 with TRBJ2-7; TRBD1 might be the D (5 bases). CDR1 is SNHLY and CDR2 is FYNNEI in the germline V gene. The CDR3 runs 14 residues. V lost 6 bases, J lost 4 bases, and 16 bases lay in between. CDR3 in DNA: TGTGCCAGCAGGATTACCAGGGTCGGGTACGAGCAGTACTTC. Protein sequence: CASRITRVGYEQYF.

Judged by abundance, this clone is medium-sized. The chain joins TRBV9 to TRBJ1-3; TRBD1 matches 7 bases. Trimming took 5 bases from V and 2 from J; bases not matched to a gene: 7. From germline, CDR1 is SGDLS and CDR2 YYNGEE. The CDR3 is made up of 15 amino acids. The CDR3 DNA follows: TGTGCCAGCAGTCCTGACAGGGCCCCTGGAAACACCATATATTTT. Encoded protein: CASSPDRAPGNTIYF.

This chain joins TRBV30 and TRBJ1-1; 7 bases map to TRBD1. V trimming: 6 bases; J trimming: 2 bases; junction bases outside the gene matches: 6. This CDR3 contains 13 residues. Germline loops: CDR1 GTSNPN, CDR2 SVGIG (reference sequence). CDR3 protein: CACSRDSNTEAFF. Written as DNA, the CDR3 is TGTGCCTGCAGCCGGGACAGCAACACTGAAGCTTTCTTT.

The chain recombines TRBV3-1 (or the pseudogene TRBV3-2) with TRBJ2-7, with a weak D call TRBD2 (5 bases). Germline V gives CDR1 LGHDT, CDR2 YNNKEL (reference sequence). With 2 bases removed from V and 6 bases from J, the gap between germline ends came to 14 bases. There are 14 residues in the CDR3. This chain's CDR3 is CASSQRDIRGEQYF. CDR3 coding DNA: TGTGCCAGCAGCCAACGGGATATCCGAGGCGAGCAGTACTTC.

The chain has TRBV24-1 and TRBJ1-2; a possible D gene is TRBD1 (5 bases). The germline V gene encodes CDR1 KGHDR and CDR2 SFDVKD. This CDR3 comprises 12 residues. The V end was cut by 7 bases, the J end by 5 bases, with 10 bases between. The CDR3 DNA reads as TGTGCCACCAGCCCAGGGTCATATGGCTACACCTTC. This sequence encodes CATSPGSYGYTF.

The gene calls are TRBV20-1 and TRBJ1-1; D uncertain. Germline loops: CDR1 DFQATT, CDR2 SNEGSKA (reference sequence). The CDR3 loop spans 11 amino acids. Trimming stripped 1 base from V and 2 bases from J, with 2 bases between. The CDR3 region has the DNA TGCAGTGCTAGAGTAAACACTGAAGCTTTCTTT. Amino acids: CSARVNTEAFF.

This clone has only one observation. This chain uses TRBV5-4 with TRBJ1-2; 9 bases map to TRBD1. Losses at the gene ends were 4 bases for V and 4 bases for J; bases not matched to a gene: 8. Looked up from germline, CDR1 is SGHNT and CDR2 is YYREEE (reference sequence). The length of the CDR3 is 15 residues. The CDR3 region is CASSTQTGGAYGYTF. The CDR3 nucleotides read TGTGCCAGCAGCACGCAGACAGGGGGTGCCTATGGCTACACCTTC.

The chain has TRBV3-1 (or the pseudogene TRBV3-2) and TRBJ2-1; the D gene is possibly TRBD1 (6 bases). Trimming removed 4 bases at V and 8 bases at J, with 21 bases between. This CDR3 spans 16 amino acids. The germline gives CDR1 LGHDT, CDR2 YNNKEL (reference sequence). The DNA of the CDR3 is TGTGCCAGCAGCCCTCTTTTGAGGACCTCAGGGGATGAGCAGTTCTTC. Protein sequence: CASSPLLRTSGDEQFF.

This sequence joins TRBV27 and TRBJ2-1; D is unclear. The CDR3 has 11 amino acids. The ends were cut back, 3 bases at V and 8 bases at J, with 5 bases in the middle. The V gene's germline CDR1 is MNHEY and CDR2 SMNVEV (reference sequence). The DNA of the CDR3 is TGTGCCAGCAGTTTCTATGATGAGCAGTTCTTC. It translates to CASSFYDEQFF.

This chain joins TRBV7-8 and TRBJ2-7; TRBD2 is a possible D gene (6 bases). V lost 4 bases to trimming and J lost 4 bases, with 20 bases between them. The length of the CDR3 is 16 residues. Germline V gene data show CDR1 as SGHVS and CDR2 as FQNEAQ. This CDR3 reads CASSSRGVAVGYEQYF. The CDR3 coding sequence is TGTGCCAGCAGCTCCCGGGGAGTAGCGGTAGGTTACGAGCAGTACTTC.

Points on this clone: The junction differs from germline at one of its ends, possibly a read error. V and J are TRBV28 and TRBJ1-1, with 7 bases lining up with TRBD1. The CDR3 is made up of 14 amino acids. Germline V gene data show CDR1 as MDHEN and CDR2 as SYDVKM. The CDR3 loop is CASQRGGTEAPGDF. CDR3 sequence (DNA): TGTGCCAGCCAAAGAGGGGGGACAGAGGCCCCTGGGGACTTT.

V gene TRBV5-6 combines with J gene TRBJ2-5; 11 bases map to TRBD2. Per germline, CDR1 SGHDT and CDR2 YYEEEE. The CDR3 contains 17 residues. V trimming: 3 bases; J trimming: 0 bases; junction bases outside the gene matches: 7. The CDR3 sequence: CASSSGLAGHYQETQYF. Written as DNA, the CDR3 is TGTGCCAGCAGCTCCGGACTAGCGGGCCATTACCAAGAGACCCAGTACTTC.

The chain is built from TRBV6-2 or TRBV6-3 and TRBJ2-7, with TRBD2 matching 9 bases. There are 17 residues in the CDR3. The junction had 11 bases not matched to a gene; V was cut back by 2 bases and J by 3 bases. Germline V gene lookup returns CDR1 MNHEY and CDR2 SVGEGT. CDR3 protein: CASSYRPGGGADYEQYF. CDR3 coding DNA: TGTGCCAGCAGTTACCGGCCCGGCGGGGGGGCTGACTACGAGCAGTACTTC.

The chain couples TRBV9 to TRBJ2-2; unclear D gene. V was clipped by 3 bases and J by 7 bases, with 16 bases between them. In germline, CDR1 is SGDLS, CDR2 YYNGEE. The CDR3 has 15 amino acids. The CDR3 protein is CASSANRIPSGELFF. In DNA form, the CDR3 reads TGTGCCAGCAGCGCAAACCGAATCCCGAGCGGGGAGCTGTTTTTT.